This T cell receptor beta chain comes out of a study of cytomegalovirus exposure and HLA in healthy donors. Study-wide background: Among about 190 million T cells, an earlier analysis found 95 million to 140 million unique TCR beta sequences. General observations from the study: Confirmation was obtained in vitro that a few CMV-associated chains are specific for CMV antigens.

V lost 4 bases to trimming and J lost 5 bases, with 12 bases between them. The CDR3 covers 14 residues. Germline-derived CDR1 and CDR2 are SNHLY and FYNNEI. It was with 60 Vbeta and 13 Jbeta primers that the PCR ran. Measured with immunoSEQ multiplex PCR; TCRdb has only the in-frame clones, and not every one. The table lists around 100,000 clones, 81% of them singletons. Notes on this clone: Its specificity is unknown.

The chain couples TRBV2 to TRBJ1-5, with D perhaps TRBD1 (5 bases). This clonotype originated in a man aged 35 to 55 in good health and CMV-seropositive. Input material: PBMCs. The CDR3 DNA is TGTGCCAGCAGTGTAGGCCAGGGATATCAGCCCCAGCATTTT. It specifies CASSVGQGYQPQHF.